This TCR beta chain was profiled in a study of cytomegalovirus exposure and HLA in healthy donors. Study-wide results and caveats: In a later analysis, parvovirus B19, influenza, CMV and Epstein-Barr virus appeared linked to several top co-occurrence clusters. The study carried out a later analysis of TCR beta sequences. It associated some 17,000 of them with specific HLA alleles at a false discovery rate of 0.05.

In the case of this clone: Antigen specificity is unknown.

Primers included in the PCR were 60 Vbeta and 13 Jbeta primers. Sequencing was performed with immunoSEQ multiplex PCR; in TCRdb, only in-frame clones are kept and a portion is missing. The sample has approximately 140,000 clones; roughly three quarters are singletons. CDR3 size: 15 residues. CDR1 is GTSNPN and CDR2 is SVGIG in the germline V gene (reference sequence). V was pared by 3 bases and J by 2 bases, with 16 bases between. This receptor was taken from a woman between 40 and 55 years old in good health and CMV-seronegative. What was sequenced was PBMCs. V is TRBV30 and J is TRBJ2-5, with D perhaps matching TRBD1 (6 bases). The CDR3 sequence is CAWRDSQGVQETQYF. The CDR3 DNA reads TGTGCCTGGAGGGACAGCCAAGGGGTACAAGAGACCCAGTACTTC.